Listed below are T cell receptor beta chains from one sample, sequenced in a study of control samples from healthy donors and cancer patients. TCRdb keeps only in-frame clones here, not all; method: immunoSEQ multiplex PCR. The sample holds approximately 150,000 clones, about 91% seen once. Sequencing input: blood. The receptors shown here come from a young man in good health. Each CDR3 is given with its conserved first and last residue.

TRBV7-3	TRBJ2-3	CASSLSMTGTDTQYF
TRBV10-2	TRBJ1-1	CASSVAYTEAFF
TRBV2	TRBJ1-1	CASSAGTGAMNTEAFF
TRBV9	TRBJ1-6	CASSVAQAGSPLHF
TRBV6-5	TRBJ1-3	CATIRDTGGGNTIYF
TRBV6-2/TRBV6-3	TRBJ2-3	CASSYSGTGAYSTDTQYF
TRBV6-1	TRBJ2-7	CASSEWGFSYEQYF
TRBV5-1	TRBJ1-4	CASSNSQGGLEKLFF
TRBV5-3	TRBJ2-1	CARRHQMRGVYNEQFF
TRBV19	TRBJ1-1	CASSIAMNTEAFF
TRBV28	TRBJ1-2	CASLAPTGVNYGYTF
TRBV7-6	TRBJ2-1	CASSQNRGPSSYNEQFF
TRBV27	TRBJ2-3	CASSLEGASTDTQYF
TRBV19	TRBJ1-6	CASGQGNSPLHF
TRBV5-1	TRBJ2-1	CASNEPGLAGAYNEQFF
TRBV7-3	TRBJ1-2	CASSPRDRPIYGYTF
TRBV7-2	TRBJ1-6	CASSLDRMNSPLHF
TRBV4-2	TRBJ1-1	CASSQDRFWFGNTEAFF
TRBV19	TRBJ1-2	CASRGQGTYGYTF
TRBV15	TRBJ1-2	CATSETPGQGATYGYTF
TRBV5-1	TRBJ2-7	CASSPGQGGEQYF
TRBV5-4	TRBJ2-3	CASSYEGGDTQYF
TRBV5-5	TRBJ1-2	CASSLGTGVYGYTF
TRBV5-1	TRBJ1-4	CASSTQTGRNEKLFF
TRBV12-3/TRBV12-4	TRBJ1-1	CASSFLQDTEAFF
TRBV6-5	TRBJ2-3	CASSYRGVGDTQYF
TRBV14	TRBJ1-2	CASSQDWQGYYGYTF
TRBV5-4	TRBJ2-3	CASSLAGTGTDTQYF
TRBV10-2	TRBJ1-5	CASSEIIGQPQHF
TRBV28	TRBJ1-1	CASSFTGGTEAFF
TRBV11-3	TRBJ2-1	CASSEWGGPYNEQFF
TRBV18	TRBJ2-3	CASSPRDRPTSTDTQYF